The 20 T cell receptor beta chains below were found in one sample sequenced in a study of response to subunit inactivated influenza vaccine. TCRdb reprocessed the RT-PCR reads via MiXCR and lists one record per CDR3 protein. The table lists about 500,000 distinct CDR3 sequences, more than 15% of them singletons, with roughly 3% in the top ten. The source was CD4+ T cells sorted from PBMCs, collected 23 months after vaccination. These receptors were taken from a man in his fifties or sixties who received an inactivated influenza vaccine.

The rearrangement uses TRBV6-5 and TRBJ1-5; D gene uncertain. The V end lost 0 bases, the J end lost 9 bases, and 12 bases lay between the germline ends. The germline V gene encodes CDR1 MNHEY and CDR2 SVGAGI. The CDR3 has 14 amino acids. The CDR3 nucleotides are TGTGCCAGCAGTTACTCGACGGGTGCTTCGCCCCAGCATTTT. Its protein is CASSYSTGASPQHF.

In its sample, this clonotype was seen many times. V gene TRBV10-3 combines with J gene TRBJ2-1, with 12 nucleotides matching TRBD2. V gave up 6 bases and J gave up 5 bases; unmatched junction bases: 5. CDR1 is ENHRY and CDR2 is SYGVKD in the germline V gene. This CDR3 contains 15 residues. CDR3 region: CAISRLAGVDNEQFF. The CDR3 DNA reads TGTGCCATCAGCCGACTAGCGGGAGTTGACAATGAGCAGTTCTTC.

This clonotype was counted many times. The chain is built from TRBV29-1 and TRBJ1-2, with D possibly matching TRBD1 (5 bases). The CDR3 runs to 12 residues. Germline V gene sequence: CDR1 SQVTM, CDR2 ANQGSEA. V gave up 3 bases and J gave up 4 bases, with 9 bases separating them. CDR3 nucleotide sequence: TGCAGCGTTGACACAGGCTCCTATGGCTACACCTTC. Translation: CSVDTGSYGYTF.

This clonotype was counted ten times or more. This chain links TRBV18 with TRBJ2-7; no reliable D call. The ends were cut back, 2 bases at V and 6 bases at J, with 8 bases in the middle. Germline CDR1 is KGHSH and CDR2 is LQKENI. This CDR3 has 12 amino acids. CDR3 nucleotides: TGTGCCAGCTCACCATACAGTTCCGAGCAGTACTTC. Translating it yields CASSPYSSEQYF.

Only a few counts were recorded for this clonotype. This chain uses TRBV6-2 or TRBV6-3 with TRBJ2-7, with D unresolved. The length of the CDR3 is 15 residues. Germline CDR1 and CDR2: MNHEY and SVGEGT. V was clipped by 6 bases and J by 1 base, with 16 bases between them. The CDR3 here is CASSQLRAHSYEQYF. CDR3 in DNA: TGTGCCAGCAGCCAGTTACGAGCGCATTCCTACGAGCAGTACTTC.

Only a few counts were recorded for this clonotype. V is TRBV20-1 and J is TRBJ2-1; TRBD1 agrees at 7 bases. CDR1 is DFQATT and CDR2 is SNEGSKA in the germline V gene (reference sequence). Trimming cost V 7 bases and J 3 bases; bases outside gene matches: 3. The CDR3 is 12 residues long. The CDR3 DNA reads as TGCAGTGGACAGGGTCTCTACAATGAGCAGTTCTTC. It codes for CSGQGLYNEQFF.

This clonotype occurred a few times. The J gene is TRBJ2-7, the V gene TRBV20-1; no clear D gene. The CDR3 length is 14 residues. Trimming pared 1 base from V and 5 bases from J, leaving 15 bases between. CDR1 and CDR2 from the germline V gene are DFQATT and SNEGSKA (reference sequence). CDR3 sequence (DNA): TGCAGTGCTAGAGCTGGGTCAGGCATCAACGAGCAGTACTTC. Translating it yields CSARAGSGINEQYF.

The chain links TRBV7-8 to TRBJ1-2; D unresolved. From germline, CDR1 is SGHVS and CDR2 FQNEAQ. The CDR3 loop spans 14 amino acids. Trimming shortened V by 5 bases and J by 1 base, and 11 bases separated the two germline ends. The CDR3: CASSLSQFNYGYTF. The CDR3 nucleotides are TGTGCCAGCAGCCTGTCACAATTTAACTATGGCTACACCTTC.

This clonotype was found many times. This chain uses TRBV10-3 with TRBJ2-7; D possibly corresponds to TRBD1 (5 bases). V lost 8 bases, J lost 1 base, and 15 bases lay in between. CDR1 and CDR2 from the germline V gene are ENHRY and SYGVKD. This CDR3 comprises 14 residues. The CDR3 here is CAISDTRQSYEQYF. DNA of the CDR3: TGTGCCATCTCGGACACCCGACAGTCCTACGAGCAGTACTTC.

This clonotype was counted at least ten times. This rearrangement joins TRBV20-1 to TRBJ2-1, with TRBD2 matching over 12 bases. In germline, CDR1 is DFQATT, CDR2 SNEGSKA (reference sequence). The CDR3 spans 14 residues. The V gene end was trimmed by 5 bases and the J gene end by 5 bases; junction bases not matched to a gene: 4. Here the CDR3 reads CSASSGGGHNEQFF. The CDR3 bases are TGCAGTGCTTCTAGCGGGGGGGGACACAATGAGCAGTTCTTC.

The chain links TRBV5-5 to TRBJ2-1; D is perhaps TRBD1 (6 bases). Germline V gene lookup returns CDR1 SGHKS and CDR2 YYEKEE (reference sequence). Trimming pared 4 bases from V and 5 bases from J, leaving 22 bases between. This CDR3 contains 17 residues. The CDR3 nucleotides read TGTGCCAGCAGCCATCGACAGGTCCTGGACCCCAACAATGAGCAGTTCTTC. As protein: CASSHRQVLDPNNEQFF.

The chain has TRBV7-8 and TRBJ2-7, with D hard to call. The CDR3 length is 15 residues. V shed 2 bases and J shed 3 bases, with 14 bases lying between them. Germline assignment: CDR1 SGHVS and CDR2 FQNEAQ. The CDR3 DNA reads TGTGCCAGCAGCTTAAGTGAAGGGTCGGGCTACGAGCAGTACTTC. Its translation: CASSLSEGSGYEQYF.

The chain recombines TRBV10-3 with TRBJ2-2, with 7 bases identical to TRBD1. Trimming cost V 2 bases and J 3 bases; bases outside gene matches: 0. Looked up from germline, CDR1 is ENHRY and CDR2 is SYGVKD. There are 14 residues in the CDR3. The CDR3 DNA reads as TGTGCCATCAGTGAGCAGGGGGACACCGGGGAGCTGTTTTTT. Protein: CAISEQGDTGELFF.

This clonotype was counted ten times or more. CDR3 residues: CASSPTSTDTQYF. CDR3 nucleotide sequence: TGCGCCAGCAGCCCCACAAGCACAGATACGCAGTATTTT. The rearrangement uses TRBV4-1 and TRBJ2-3; unclear D gene. Per germline, CDR1 MGHRA and CDR2 YSYEKL. Trimming took 4 bases from V and 0 from J, leaving 5 bases between them. The CDR3 totals 13 residues.

The J gene is TRBJ1-6, the V gene TRBV7-9; TRBD1 matches at 7 bases. Germline CDR1 reads SEHNR; CDR2 reads FQNEAQ (reference sequence). Trimming cost V 2 bases and J 7 bases; bases outside gene matches: 11. The length of the CDR3 is 17 residues. The CDR3 DNA follows: TGTGCCAGCAGCTTACCGAGGACAGGTCTGCGGAATTCACCCCTCCACTTT. It yields the protein CASSLPRTGLRNSPLHF. The entire variable domain, with the rest obtained from reference TRBV7-9 and TRBJ1-6, is as follows: DTGVSQNPRHKITKRGQNVTFRCDPISEHNRLYWYRQTLGQGPEFLTYFQNEAQLEKSRLLSDRFSAERPKGSFSTLEIQRTEQGDSAMYLCASSLPRTGLRNSPLHFGNGTRLTVT.

V usage is TRBV3-1 and J usage is TRBJ2-3; D may be TRBD1 (6 bases). V lost 4 bases to trimming and J lost 10 bases, with 15 bases between them. Germline lookup yields CDR1 LGHDT and CDR2 YNNKEL (reference sequence). CDR3 length equals 13 residues. DNA for the CDR3: TGTGCCAGCAGCCCCCAACAGGGTTCCGCGCAGTATTTT. Its translation is CASSPQQGSAQYF.

This clonotype was picked up many times. The rearrangement links TRBV10-3 to TRBJ2-7; no clear D gene. Germline values: CDR1 ENHRY, CDR2 SYGVKD. CDR3 length: 12 residues. With 6 bases removed from V and 0 bases from J, the gap between germline ends came to 6 bases. Here the CDR3 reads CAIRNTSYEQYF. DNA for the CDR3: TGTGCCATCAGGAACACCTCCTACGAGCAGTACTTC.

The chain couples TRBV4-3 to TRBJ1-2; D is uncertain. The V end was cut by 1 base, the J end by 8 bases, with 11 bases between. This CDR3 is built from 13 residues. Germline lookup yields CDR1 LGHNA and CDR2 YSLEER. CDR3 loop: CASSQGTMSGYTF. The CDR3 DNA reads as TGCGCCAGCAGCCAAGGAACCATGTCGGGCTACACCTTC.

The chain employs TRBV6-1 and TRBJ2-7, with 7 bases that match TRBD1. CDR1 MNHNS and CDR2 SASEGT come from the germline V gene. V trimming: 0 bases; J trimming: 6 bases; junction bases outside the gene matches: 8. This CDR3 has 15 amino acids. CDR3 loop: CASSEAYRQGFEQYF. The CDR3 DNA reads TGTGCCAGCAGTGAAGCATACCGACAGGGTTTCGAGCAGTACTTC.

This clonotype was seen more than once but under ten times. V usage is TRBV3-1 and J usage is TRBJ2-1; TRBD1 aligns across 7 bases. With V trimmed by 4 bases and J by 5 bases, 8 bases remained unmatched. Germline lookup yields CDR1 LGHDT and CDR2 YNNKEL (reference sequence). This CDR3 is built from 15 residues. The CDR3 spells CASSRPLTGDNEQFF. The DNA for the CDR3 is TGTGCCAGCAGCCGACCCTTAACAGGGGACAATGAGCAGTTCTTC.